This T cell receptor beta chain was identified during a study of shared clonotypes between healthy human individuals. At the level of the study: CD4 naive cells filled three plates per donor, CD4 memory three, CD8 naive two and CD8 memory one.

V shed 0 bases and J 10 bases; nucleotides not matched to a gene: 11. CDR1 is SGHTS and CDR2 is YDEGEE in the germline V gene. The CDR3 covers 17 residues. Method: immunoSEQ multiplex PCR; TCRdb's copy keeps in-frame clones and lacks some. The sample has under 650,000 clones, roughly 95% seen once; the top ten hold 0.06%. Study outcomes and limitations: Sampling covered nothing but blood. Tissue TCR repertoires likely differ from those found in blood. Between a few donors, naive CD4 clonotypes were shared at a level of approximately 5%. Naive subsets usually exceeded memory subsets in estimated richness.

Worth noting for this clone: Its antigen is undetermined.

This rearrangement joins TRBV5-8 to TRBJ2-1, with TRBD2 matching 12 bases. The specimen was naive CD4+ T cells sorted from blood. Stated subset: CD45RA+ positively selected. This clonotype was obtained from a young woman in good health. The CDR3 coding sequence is TGTGCCAGCAGCTTGGCCTTTGATGGACTAGCGGGACACGAGCAGTTCTTC. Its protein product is CASSLAFDGLAGHEQFF.